This T cell receptor (beta chain) was captured in a study of T cells in Graves' hyperthyroidism and ophthalmopathy. Study results and limitations: Most expanded thyroid clonotypes above 0.001 recurred in blood.

Many counts were recorded for this clonotype. The antigen remains undetermined. Researchers amplified the TCR beta CDR3 regions from RNA transcripts. The study used the HTBI primer set for a first-round RT-PCR of the TCR CDR3. Each CDR3 protein gets one entry after TCRdb re-called the multiplex PCR reads with MiXCR. The sample yields 300,000 to 450,000 distinct CDR3 sequences, 14% seen once. Aged 18 to 65, the patients had hyperthyroidism that was newly diagnosed and had lasted under 2 months. Uncontrolled infection, other autoimmune disease, pregnancy or lactation disqualified patients from enrolment. Clinical symptoms, serum thyroxine and TRAb, thyroid ultrasound and orbital computed tomography together formed the diagnostic basis. The sequence was obtained from a woman in her fifties or sixties with Graves' hyperthyroidism. Source material: blood.

CDR3 nucleotides: TGTGCCAGCAGTTACAACGAGAGGGAGTACTTC. Residues: CASSYNEREYF. V gene TRBV2 combines with J gene TRBJ2-5, with D maybe TRBD2 (5 bases). CDR1 and CDR2 from the germline V gene are SNHLY and FYNNEI. The length of the CDR3 is 11 residues. V was trimmed by 5 bases and J by 12 bases, leaving 13 bases between them.